The source of this T cell receptor beta chain is a study of yellow fever vaccine responses in identical twins (dated by TCRdb to about 2018). With respect to the entire study: Focusing on identical twins, the study followed the T cell clones that responded to the vaccine, and did so with precision. What the study reported, not specific to this receptor: According to the authors, the vaccine-induced T cell response in identical twins seemed to be partly convergent and partly specific to each individual.

Library construction relied on RT-PCR. Data came from an Illumina HiSeq 2500. TCRdb reprocessing: public reads trimmed at Q25 with fastp, clones called with MiXCR, in-frame beta chains kept. Every CDR3 protein is listed once, alongside the most common genes and DNA of its rows. Counted in this sample were approximately 18,000 distinct CDR3 sequences; less than 70% of them appeared once. The ten largest make up more than 7% of the sample. This clonotype appeared a few times. Its antigen remains unidentified. No much larger clone exists at a distance of one base, and base qualities are not known. The CDR3 sequence holds 13 residues, the cysteine and phenylalanine included. The sequence is cut down to CDR3 DNA, 39 bases in frame from base 1. At the junction V is shortened by 1 base and J by 9 bases, with 10 bases in between. CDR1 and CDR2 were assigned from the germline V gene as WSHSY and SAAADI.

This receptor was obtained from a woman aged 18-29 years who received the yellow fever vaccine. Donor details come from another sample of the same person, matched by shared clones. The chain is made from TRBV10-2 and TRBJ2-1, and perhaps TRBD2 as D gene, on 6 matching bases. The sequenced sample was T cells from blood (PBMCs), unsorted or a sorted subset (not recorded which), obtained before or after yellow fever vaccination (not recorded which). The base sequence is TGCGCCAGCAGTGAGTTTCCCGGGGGTGAGCAGTTCTTC. Its protein reads: CASSEFPGGEQFF.